A selection of T cell receptor beta chains follows, all from one sample in a study of cytomegalovirus exposure and HLA in healthy donors. Clones were sequenced by immunoSEQ multiplex PCR, and TCRdb holds only the in-frame ones, with some missing. The sample holds 130,000 or so clones, 73% seen once. Sequenced material: PBMCs. Receptor source: a woman in her thirties or forties in good health and CMV-seropositive. The conserved cysteine and the conserved F or W are not part of the CDR3 here. The D gene is left open where the match is weak.

>TRBV25-1|-|TRBJ2-4
ASSESRAGKNIQY
>TRBV18|-|TRBJ1-5
ASSPYSNQPQH
>TRBV28|TRBD1|TRBJ2-3
ASSATGGGTDTQY
>TRBV5-6|-|TRBJ2-7
ASSLQGHTYEQY
>TRBV6-5|TRBD1|TRBJ2-5
ASRRDRGKETQY
>TRBV30|TRBD1|TRBJ1-2
AWSGTGVNGYT
>TRBV12-5|-|TRBJ1-5
ASGLVGVRAHRSNQPQH
>TRBV4-2|-|TRBJ2-7
ASSQDWHEQY
>TRBV4-2|-|TRBJ2-3
ASSLPLGLSGADTQY
>TRBV2|-|TRBJ1-2
ASSEAGSPNYGYT